A single sample is the source of the 2 T cell receptor beta chains below, sequenced in a study of identical twins. TCRdb used MiXCR to reprocess the 5' RACE reads, holding one entry per CDR3 protein. The sample records some 1,700,000 distinct CDR3 sequences, around 29% being singletons. The source material was cord blood. The receptors derive from a newborn girl in good health.

This clonotype was observed a few times. This chain connects TRBV20-1 to TRBJ1-2; 11 nucleotides match TRBD1. Trimming took 6 bases from V and 4 from J; bases not matched to a gene: 4. The germline V gene has CDR1 DFQATT and CDR2 SNEGSKA (reference sequence). The CDR3 consists of 13 residues. CDR3: CSARTGGIYGYTF. Written as DNA, the CDR3 is TGCAGTGCGCGGACAGGGGGCATCTATGGCTACACCTTC.

This sequence joins TRBV24-1 and TRBJ1-5; D is uncertain. The length of the CDR3 is 14 residues. V lost 5 bases, J lost 0 bases, and 7 bases lay in between. CDR1 and CDR2 from the germline V gene are KGHDR and SFDVKD. CDR3 sequence: CATSAEVSNQPQHF. The CDR3, as DNA: TGTGCCACCAGTGCGGAGGTTAGCAATCAGCCCCAGCATTTT.